This TCR beta chain is from a study of siplizumab effects on memory and regulatory T cells (dated by TCRdb to the late 2010s). For the study in its entirety: The study examined how the anti-CD2 antibody siplizumab affects alloreactive T-cell subsets in allogeneic mixed lymphocyte reactions built from human PBMCs.

Libraries were constructed by the immunoSEQ multiplex PCR assay. Roughly 9.8 x 10^4 TCR templates per sample were assayed on the deep sequencing platform. Genomic DNA extracted from sorted T cells was the material used for TCRbeta CDR3 sequencing. On the study's bioinformatics: Clonal analysis of TCRbeta CDR3 data was done in the R programming language. Unstimulated samples were compared with post-reaction CFSE-low samples to define alloreactive CD4+ and CD8+ clones. By matching sequences to the repertoires of sorted unstimulated Treg and non-Treg cells, each alloreactive CD4+ clone was assigned a regulatory or non-regulatory origin. TCRdb stores this immuneACCESS table with in-frame sequences only. Part of the clones is absent; in the studies checked, under half of the shortfall reflects unresolved V genes, and no reason is known for the rest. V, J and clone size are those of that table, while D and trimming were read from the DNA. This sample gives 99,000 or so clones in total; about 94% of them show up just once. About 0.62% of the sample belongs to the ten largest clones.

Sorted unstimulated T cells, along with proliferating T cells recovered from mixed lymphocyte reactions, underwent TCRbeta CDR3 sequencing. Fresh whole blood from about ten HLA-typed healthy donors served as the source for isolating PBMCs. Unstimulated CD4+ regulatory T cells were FACS-sorted to map the origin of alloreactive clones. V loses 5 bases, J loses 3 bases, and the germline ends lie 14 bases apart. The CDR3 runs 14 residues from the cysteine to the phenylalanine. The DNA shown is the 42-base CDR3, in frame from base 1. From a lookup of the germline V gene, CDR1 and CDR2 are SGHAT and FQNNGV. Details on this clone: Its antigen remains undetermined. One base away there is no much larger clone; base qualities are not given.

On the study overall, not on this receptor specifically: Greater diversity appeared to be present in unstimulated naive T cells than in memory T cells, and a substantial contribution to the alloresponse seemed to be made by naive cells. A naive or memory phenotype could not be assigned to roughly 80-96% of proliferating CD4+ or CD8+ clones. Of the alloreactive CD4+ clones that could be mapped, the Treg-derived share averaged around 70% with siplizumab compared with 26.9% in control reactions. Siplizumab significantly lowered the cumulative frequency of alloreactive sequences that could be traced to unstimulated CD4+ memory T cells. Sequences below about 10^-5 frequency were poorly captured, so only a minor fraction of alloreactive clones could be mapped to unstimulated subsets. The suppressive function of proliferating Tregs from siplizumab cultures was not functionally confirmed.

The sequence is built from TRBV11-2 and TRBJ2-7, and perhaps TRBD1 as D gene, on 6 matching bases. The clonotype originates from a human donor in good health. Source material: Tregs sorted from blood. The nucleotide sequence is given as TGTGCCAGCAGCCCGAGATGGACAGACTACGAGCAGTACTTC. The resulting protein is CASSPRWTDYEQYF.